What follows describes a single T cell receptor (beta chain). The CDR3 sequence is 15 residues long. Germline V CDR1 and CDR2: SGHKS, YYEKEE (reference sequence). The ends lost 4 bases at V and 3 bases at J; junction bases unmatched: 10. This specimen comes from a study of regulatory T cells in long-lasting Graves disease. Time point here: newly diagnosed GD, antithyroid drugs for less than 3 months. RNA from PBMCs was the source of the TCR library. In building TCR beta libraries, iRepertoire HTBI primers were used together with Arm-PCR of CDR3 regions. TCRdb passed the multiplex PCR reads through MiXCR, listing each CDR3 protein once. The repertoire holds 530,000 or so distinct CDR3 sequences, with roughly 16% as singletons. In addition, the sample was reused for a study of T cells in Graves' hyperthyroidism and ophthalmopathy. That work adds: In the blood, most expanded thyroid clonotypes above 0.001 appeared as well.

The V and J genes are TRBV5-5 and TRBJ2-7, with 7 bases aligning to TRBD1. The TCR originated in a man between 18 and 29 years old with Graves disease. The material was peripheral blood mononuclear cells (PBMCs), obtained at new diagnosis, from a patient treated with antithyroid drugs. The CDR3 sequence: CASSPETGYYYEQYF. The CDR3, as DNA: TGTGCCAGCAGCCCCGAGACAGGGTATTACTACGAGCAGTACTTC.